This is a list of T cell receptor beta chains from one sample in a study of prognosis after radiotherapy for stage I lung cancer. One entry per CDR3 protein results from TCRdb running MiXCR on the multiplex PCR reads. Of 17,000 or so distinct CDR3 sequences listed, over 25% are singletons. Source: PBMCs, taken before or after stereotactic body radiation therapy (not recorded which). These receptors were collected from a donor older than 45 with non-small cell lung cancer. CDR3s include the opening cysteine and the closing phenylalanine or tryptophan. A D gene is named only where the DNA matches it firmly. Only some rows state a clone size, as once, few, many or a class for expanded clones.

clone size	V gene	D gene	J gene	CDR3 DNA	CDR3 protein
many	TRBV4-3	TRBD2	TRBJ2-5	TGCGCCAGCAGCCTAACGGGAGGTGAGACCCAGTACTTC	CASSLTGGETQYF
many	TRBV7-9	NA	TRBJ2-7	TGTGCCAGCAGCTCCAATTACGAGCAGTACTTC	CASSSNYEQYF
many	TRBV3-1	NA	TRBJ2-2	TGTGCCAGCAGCCAAGATACGGGAGGGGAGCTGTTTTTT	CASSQDTGGELFF
NA	TRBV19	TRBD2	TRBJ2-5	TGTGCAAGTAATATAGAGCGGGAGGGCCGAGAGACCCAGTACTTC	CASNIEREGRETQYF
many	TRBV4-2	NA	TRBJ1-3	TGTGCCAGCAGCCAAGGCATCTCTGGAAACACCATATATTTT	CASSQGISGNTIYF
many	TRBV20-1	NA	TRBJ2-1	TGCAGTGCAAATATCCGGACAGTCTCCTACAATGAGCAGTTCTTC	CSANIRTVSYNEQFF
many	TRBV20-1	NA	TRBJ2-5	TGCAGTGCTAAACAGCGGGTAGAGACCCAGTACTTC	CSAKQRVETQYF
many	TRBV20-1	NA	TRBJ1-6	TGCAGTGCTAGCTCCAGGGTGGGGTCACCCCTCCACTTT	CSASSRVGSPLHF
many	TRBV30	NA	TRBJ2-2	TGTGCCTGGAGGCTCCGGGCCACAACCGGGGAGCTGTTTTTT	CAWRLRATTGELFF
many	TRBV6-2/TRBV6-3	NA	TRBJ1-5	TGTGCCAGCAGTTACTCGACAAGGGGGGCCCAGCATTTT	CASSYSTRGAQHF
medium-sized	TRBV27	TRBD2	TRBJ2-1	TGTGCCAGCAGTTCCTTGTGGGAGGGAGCCTACAATGAGCAGTTCTTC	CASSSLWEGAYNEQFF
many	TRBV29-1	NA	TRBJ2-1	TGCAGCGCCGGCAAGGCCGCCCTACTAATGAATGAGCAGTTCTTC	CSAGKAALLMNEQFF
many	TRBV4-1	TRBD2	TRBJ2-1	TGCGCCAGCAGCCAAGTAGCGGGCGAGCAGTTCTTC	CASSQVAGEQFF
many	TRBV19	NA	TRBJ1-3	TGTGCCAGTACTAGCCGGGCCTCTGGAAACACCATATATTTT	CASTSRASGNTIYF
NA	TRBV6-2/TRBV6-3	NA	TRBJ2-2	TGTGCCAGCAGTTACTCGAAACGGATGAACAACCGGGAGCTGTTTTTT	CASSYSKRMNNRELFF
medium-sized	TRBV7-3	NA	TRBJ2-1	TGTGCCAGCAGCTTAGGAGATTTCGGCAATGAGCAGTTCTTC	CASSLGDFGNEQFF
many	TRBV20-1	NA	TRBJ2-7	TGCAGTGCCCCCGTTTGGCGTATGAGCGGCGAGCAGTACTTC	CSAPVWRMSGEQYF
many	TRBV3-1	NA	TRBJ2-1	TGTGCCAGCAGCCAAAGCCTAGAGCAGTTCTTC	CASSQSLEQFF
many	TRBV19	TRBD1	TRBJ1-2	TGTGCCAGTAGTATAACAGGGGTGGACTATGGCTACACCTTC	CASSITGVDYGYTF
NA	TRBV30	NA	TRBJ1-2	TGTGCCTGGAGTGTACCTGAAGGCTGCTCCTATGGCTACACCTTC	CAWSVPEGCSYGYTF
NA	TRBV6-1	NA	TRBJ1-2	TGTGCCAGCAGCAACTCTCTTCGCTATGGCTACACATTC	CASSNSLRYGYTF
many	TRBV20-1	TRBD2	TRBJ2-1	TGCAGTGCTAGGACACTAGCGGGAGAGGGGCAGTTCTTC	CSARTLAGEGQFF
many	TRBV12-3/TRBV12-4	TRBD1	TRBJ2-2	TGTGCCAGCACCCGGACAGGGTCCGGGGAGCTGTTTTTT	CASTRTGSGELFF
NA	TRBV20-1	TRBD2	TRBJ2-3	TGCAGTGCTATAATGGCGGCGGGAGTTGAAGATACGCAGTATTTT	CSAIMAAGVEDTQYF
many	TRBV30	NA	TRBJ1-3	TGTGCCTGGAGAAAGTCAGCCTCTGGAAACACCATATATTTT	CAWRKSASGNTIYF
few	TRBV4-2	NA	TRBJ2-5	TGTGCCAGCAGCCAAGAAGAACAAGAGACCCAGTACTTC	CASSQEEQETQYF
medium-sized	TRBV30	TRBD1	TRBJ1-2	TGTGCCTGGAGTCTCGACAGGGGCGCGGGTGGCTACACCTTC	CAWSLDRGAGGYTF